Below are 16 T cell receptor beta chains sequenced from a single sample in a study of PD-1 blockade in classical Hodgkin lymphoma. Documented time point: cycle 4 day 1 (C4D1), after 6 weeks of nivolumab. Each patient's relapse followed autologous stem cell transplantation, and brentuximab vedotin exposure varied. Sequencing used immunoSEQ multiplex PCR; TCRdb keeps in-frame clones, though not all of them. The sample holds around 92,000 clones, approximately 86% seen once. Here the sequenced sample was peripheral blood mononuclear cells (PBMCs), taken before the fourth cycle of nivolumab. Receptors originate from a human donor with classical Hodgkin lymphoma.

This chain connects TRBV5-1 to TRBJ2-5; D is possibly TRBD1 (5 bases). V lost 0 bases to trimming and J lost 2 bases, with 11 bases between them. Germline values: CDR1 SGHRS, CDR2 YFSETQ. The CDR3 spans 15 residues. The CDR3 DNA reads as TGCGCCAGCAGCTTGGGGGGCGGACCTCAAGAGACCCAGTACTTC. Translated, it gives CASSLGGGPQETQYF.

The chain recombines TRBV28 with TRBJ1-1; D possibly corresponds to TRBD1 (5 bases). The CDR3 covers 15 residues. With 2 bases removed from V and 8 bases from J, the gap between germline ends came to 18 bases. CDR1 and CDR2 from the germline V gene are MDHEN and SYDVKM. The CDR3 protein is CASSLRGLGGSEAFF. CDR3 nucleotide sequence: TGTGCCAGCAGTTTAAGGGGTTTGGGGGGGAGCGAAGCTTTCTTT.

V is TRBV27 and J is TRBJ1-2, with TRBD1 identical over 8 bases. Looked up from germline, CDR1 is MNHEY and CDR2 is SMNVEV (reference sequence). CDR3 length: 14 residues. With V trimmed by 5 bases and J by 4 bases, 6 bases remained unmatched. The chain's CDR3 is CASSGGTGAYGYTF. In nucleotides, the CDR3 is TGTGCCAGCAGTGGCGGGACAGGCGCCTATGGCTACACCTTC.

V gene TRBV7-6 combines with J gene TRBJ2-1, with a weak D call TRBD2 (5 bases). Germline V gene data show CDR1 as SGHVS and CDR2 as FNYEAQ. The CDR3 runs 13 residues. Trimming removed 6 bases from V and 4 bases from J, with 10 bases in between. CDR3 in DNA: TGTGCCAGCAGTTCGGGATTGTACAATGAGCAGTTCTTC. This codes for CASSSGLYNEQFF.

The chain joins TRBV30 to TRBJ1-1, with D unclear. Germline V CDR1 and CDR2: GTSNPN, SVGIG (reference sequence). With 8 bases removed from V and 0 bases from J, the gap between germline ends came to 10 bases. This CDR3 spans 12 amino acids. The DNA for the CDR3 is TGTGCCCGTGGACTGGTGAACACTGAAGCTTTCTTT. It specifies CARGLVNTEAFF.

This chain joins TRBV10-2 and TRBJ1-1; weak D call: TRBD1 (6 bases). The CDR3 is 14 residues long. Per the germline V gene, CDR1 is WSHSY and CDR2 is SAAADI. Trimming shortened V by 6 bases and J by 1 base, and 12 bases separated the two germline ends. CDR3 sequence reads: CASRGGQTNTEAFF. CDR3 DNA: TGCGCCAGCAGGGGGGGACAAACGAACACTGAAGCTTTCTTT.

Turning to this clone: Other DNA sequences within the sample encode an identical CDR3. The V and J genes are TRBV7-9 and TRBJ1-1, with D unresolved. CDR3 size: 13 residues. Trimming shortened V by 5 bases and J by 3 bases, and 10 bases separated the two germline ends. CDR1 is SEHNR and CDR2 is FQNEAQ in the germline V gene (reference sequence). The CDR3 nucleotides are TGTGCCAGCAGCCCGAGGGCTTACACTGAAGCTTTCTTT. This translates into CASSPRAYTEAFF.

In its sample, this clone was seen a few times. The genes are TRBV6-5 and TRBJ2-5, with D perhaps TRBD1 (5 bases). V lost 8 bases and J 4 bases, leaving 17 bases between the germline ends. CDR1 and CDR2 from the germline V gene are MNHEY and SVGAGI. This CDR3 contains 14 residues. Here the CDR3 DNA reads TGTGCCAGCGCCCTAGGGGAAGCGCGAGAGACCCAGTACTTC. It translates to CASALGEARETQYF.

The chain is built from TRBV7-2 and TRBJ2-7; tentatively, D is TRBD2 (5 bases). In germline, CDR1 is SGHTA, CDR2 FQGNSA. This CDR3 region has 12 residues. The V gene lost 6 bases and the J gene lost 2 bases, with 8 bases spanning the gap. CDR3 nucleotide sequence: TGTGCCAGCAGTCCAGCGGCCTACGAGCAGTACTTC. Protein sequence: CASSPAAYEQYF.

This chain links TRBV28 with TRBJ1-3; D is unclear. This CDR3 comprises 15 residues. Germline V CDR1 and CDR2: MDHEN, SYDVKM. Trimming took 4 bases from V and 0 from J, leaving 10 bases between them. CDR3 sequence: CASSSGQSSGNTIYF. CDR3 DNA: TGTGCCAGCAGTTCCGGGCAATCCTCTGGAAACACCATATATTTT.

This rearrangement joins TRBV2 to TRBJ2-7, with D uncertain. Germline-derived CDR1 and CDR2 are SNHLY and FYNNEI. This CDR3 is 12 amino acids long. The V gene lost 3 bases and the J gene lost 7 bases, with 10 bases spanning the gap. CDR3 in DNA: TGTGCCAGCAGTGAGGCTCCTACGGAGCAGTACTTC. Protein sequence: CASSEAPTEQYF.

The chain combines TRBV5-8 with TRBJ2-7, with TRBD1 matching over 10 bases. V lost 0 bases, J lost 3 bases, and 6 bases stayed unmatched. CDR1 and CDR2 (germline): SGHTS, YDEGEE. The CDR3 runs to 16 residues. CDR3 sequence: CASSLEDGTGVYEQYF. In nucleotides, the CDR3 is TGTGCCAGCAGCTTGGAAGACGGGACAGGGGTCTACGAGCAGTACTTC. The complete variable domain, with remaining parts taken from reference TRBV5-8 and TRBJ2-7, reads EAGVTQSPTHLIKTRGQQATLRCSPISGHTSVYWYQQALGLGLQFLLWYDEGEERNRGNFPPRFSGRQFPNYSSELNVNALELEDSALYLCASSLEDGTGVYEQYFGPGTRLTVT.

This clone was seen ten or more times. The chain uses TRBV14 and TRBJ1-5; 7 nucleotides line up with TRBD1. Germline V gene data show CDR1 as SGHDN and CDR2 as FVKESK. The CDR3 is 17 amino acids. V shed 0 bases and J 2 bases; nucleotides not matched to a gene: 7. This CDR3 reads CASSQEIRGRGNQPQHF. The CDR3 nucleotides are TGTGCCAGCAGCCAAGAAATAAGGGGGCGGGGCAATCAGCCCCAGCATTTT.

This chain links TRBV4-1 with TRBJ2-7; possible D gene TRBD2, 6 bases. The CDR3 length is 16 residues. V gave up 0 bases and J gave up 3 bases, with 15 bases separating them. Looked up from germline, CDR1 is MGHRA and CDR2 is YSYEKL. CDR3 sequence: CASSQDPAGKIYEQYF. As DNA, the CDR3 is TGCGCCAGCAGCCAAGATCCGGCGGGAAAGATCTACGAGCAGTACTTC.

The chain is built from TRBV5-1 and TRBJ2-7, with TRBD1 as a possible D gene (6 bases). This CDR3 region has 15 residues. V was shortened by 4 bases and J by 3 bases, with 17 bases between the two germline ends. Per germline, CDR1 SGHRS and CDR2 YFSETQ. The DNA of the CDR3 is TGCGCCAGCAGCGATTCCGGGACACGACTCTACGAGCAGTACTTC. Residues: CASSDSGTRLYEQYF.

This clone came up once. This chain links TRBV7-2 with TRBJ2-7; a weak D match, TRBD2 (7 bases). The germline V gene has CDR1 SGHTA and CDR2 FQGNSA. The CDR3 has 16 residues. V was shortened by 5 bases and J by 7 bases, with 24 bases between the two germline ends. DNA for the CDR3: TGTGCCAGCAGCCCAAATGGGGGGGGCTTGATAGGAGAGCAGTACTTC. Its translation: CASSPNGGGLIGEQYF.